This T cell receptor beta chain was recorded in a study of blood T cell repertoires in COVID-19. Profiling relied on immunoSEQ multiplex PCR, and the TCRdb table lists in-frame clones only, not all of them. The table has 210,000 or so clones, nearly 90% seen once. J was trimmed by 4 bases and V by 4 bases; bases with no gene match: 5. This CDR3 is 13 amino acids long. Germline lookup yields CDR1 GTSNPN and CDR2 SVGIG (reference sequence). The receptor was isolated from a man aged 25 to 40 who had recovered from COVID-19. Sequencing was done on a sample of PBMCs or T cells enriched from blood (not recorded which). This rearrangement joins TRBV30 to TRBJ1-2; 8 nucleotides match TRBD1. The CDR3 nucleotides are TGTGCCTGGAACGGACAGGGCCCCTATGGCTACACCTTC. It codes for CAWNGQGPYGYTF.